Listed below are T cell receptor beta chains from one sample, sequenced in a study of identical twins. MiXCR was run by TCRdb on the 5' RACE reads, yielding one entry per CDR3 protein. The sample records about 470,000 distinct CDR3 sequences, approximately 24% being singletons. These same records also appear under a second study, on T cells expressing NK-cell markers.

The sequenced sample consisted of CD4+ T cells sorted from blood. These receptors were obtained from a woman aged 18-30 years in good health. CDR3s include the opening cysteine and the closing phenylalanine or tryptophan. Each record gives: D gene, V gene, clone size, J gene, CDR3 DNA, CDR3 protein. D genes are given only for firm matches. Expanded clones get a size class; other rows say once, few or many, or leave the size out.

-	TRBV5-4	few	TRBJ1-1	TGTGCCAGCAGCTCCAGAGTTTCGAACACTGAAGCTTTCTTT	CASSSRVSNTEAFF
TRBD2	TRBV7-9	-	TRBJ2-7	TGTGCCAGCAGCTCTAGCGGGGGGATCTACGAGCAGTACTTC	CASSSSGGIYEQYF
TRBD1	TRBV5-1	few	TRBJ2-7	TGCGCCAGCGGTGTGACAGGGGGCTCCTACGAGCAGTACTTC	CASGVTGGSYEQYF
-	TRBV20-1	few	TRBJ1-4	TGCAGTGCTAGGAGAGACAAGGAAAAACTGTTTTTT	CSARRDKEKLFF
TRBD2	TRBV7-9	-	TRBJ2-4	TGTGCCAGCAGCTTAGCAGGGACTAGCGGAGGAAACATTCAGTACTTC	CASSLAGTSGGNIQYF
-	TRBV6-2/TRBV6-3	few	TRBJ2-2	TGTGCCAGCAGTTACCCCCCCGGGCGGGAGCTGTTTTTT	CASSYPPGRELFF
-	TRBV21-1	many	TRBJ1-6	TGTGCCAGCAGCAAGTCGACGAATGGTTCACCCCTCCACTTT	CASSKSTNGSPLHF
-	TRBV27	-	TRBJ2-2	TGTGCCAGCAGGGAAATTTGGGCTAACACCGGGGAGCTGTTTTTT	CASREIWANTGELFF
TRBD1	TRBV20-1	-	TRBJ1-6	TGCAGTGCCCGGACAGGGGCCCTAAATTCACCCCTCCACTTT	CSARTGALNSPLHF
-	TRBV7-2	-	TRBJ2-3	TGTGCCAGCAGCTACGAACCCGAAGATACGCAGTATTTT	CASSYEPEDTQYF
-	TRBV9	-	TRBJ1-6	TGTGCCAGCAGCGTACAGAATAATTCACCCCTCCACTTT	CASSVQNNSPLHF
TRBD2	TRBV9	-	TRBJ2-5	TGTGCCAGCAGCTTTACTAGCGGGGGAGATAGAGAGACCCAGTACTTC	CASSFTSGGDRETQYF
-	TRBV21-1	few	TRBJ2-4	TGTGCCAGCAGCAAAGTGGCGGAAAACATTCAGTACTTC	CASSKVAENIQYF
-	TRBV5-4	few	TRBJ2-7	TGTGCCAGCAGCTCGACAGTGGCTTTCGACGAGCAGTACTTC	CASSSTVAFDEQYF
-	TRBV11-2	-	TRBJ1-5	TGTGCCAGCAGCTTAGGGGCGTCGGGGGGCAATCAGCCCCAGCATTTT	CASSLGASGGNQPQHF
TRBD2	TRBV6-1	-	TRBJ2-3	TGTGCCAGCAGAAGGACTAGCGGGGGGTCAGATACGCAGTATTTT	CASRRTSGGSDTQYF
-	TRBV6-2/TRBV6-3	few	TRBJ1-1	TGTGCCAGTGGAGATCACAGGTTCTCTGAAGCTTTCTTT	CASGDHRFSEAFF
-	TRBV5-1	many	TRBJ2-5	TGCGCCAGCAGCTTGGCCGGACGTACCCAAGAGACCCAGTACTTC	CASSLAGRTQETQYF
TRBD2	TRBV12-3/TRBV12-4	many	TRBJ2-2	TGTGCCAGCAGTTTAGGGGGAGGGACCGGGGAGCTGTTTTTT	CASSLGGGTGELFF
-	TRBV29-1	few	TRBJ2-7	TGCAGCGTTGAAGAACTCAGTCTCGGCTACGAGCAGTACTTC	CSVEELSLGYEQYF
TRBD2	TRBV12-3/TRBV12-4	-	TRBJ2-5	TGTGCCAGCACCAAAGGGAGGGCCCCGGACAAGTTTCCCCAGTACTTC	CASTKGRAPDKFPQYF
-	TRBV9	few	TRBJ2-1	TGTGCCAGCAGCGTAGATCCAGCTGGCAATGAGCAGTTCTTC	CASSVDPAGNEQFF
TRBD2	TRBV7-9	-	TRBJ2-1	TGTGCCAGCAGCTTAGAGGGAGGGTGGTCTGGTGAGCAGTTCTTC	CASSLEGGWSGEQFF
TRBD1	TRBV9	-	TRBJ1-2	TGTGCCAGCAGCGTAACACAGGGGTCTCGCGGCTACACCTTC	CASSVTQGSRGYTF
-	TRBV20-1	-	TRBJ1-2	TGCAGTGCCGGAACGTATGGCTATGGCTACACCTTC	CSAGTYGYGYTF
TRBD1	TRBV7-3	few	TRBJ1-6	TGTGCCAGCAGCCTTCGACAGGGGAATAATTCACCCCTCCACTTT	CASSLRQGNNSPLHF
-	TRBV20-1	few	TRBJ2-1	TGCAGTGCTAAACTAGGCAATGAGCAGTTCTTC	CSAKLGNEQFF
TRBD1	TRBV10-3	few	TRBJ2-7	TGTGCCATCCAGGGGAGGGGACAGGGGACCTACGAGCAGTACTTC	CAIQGRGQGTYEQYF
TRBD2	TRBV6-5	-	TRBJ2-7	TGTGCCAGCAGTTACTCACTAGCGGGAGGGATCGAGCAGTACTTC	CASSYSLAGGIEQYF
-	TRBV2	-	TRBJ1-2	TGTGCCAGTAGCGAGAACTATGGCTACACCTTC	CASSENYGYTF
-	TRBV29-1	few	TRBJ2-3	TGCAGCGTTGAAGTCATAGATACGCAGTATTTT	CSVEVIDTQYF
TRBD1	TRBV10-3	few	TRBJ1-1	TGTGCCATCAGTGAGTTGCTTGGGAAGGGGGCGAACACTGAAGCTTTCTTT	CAISELLGKGANTEAFF
TRBD2	TRBV25-1	-	TRBJ2-1	TGTGCCAGCAGTAGGCTAGCGGGGGGGAGTATCACCTACAATGAGCAGTTCTTC	CASSRLAGGSITYNEQFF
TRBD1	TRBV6-2/TRBV6-3	-	TRBJ1-5	TGTGCCAGCACCGACCCCCCGGGACAGGGTAGCCAGCCCCAGCATTTT	CASTDPPGQGSQPQHF
TRBD2	TRBV20-1	few	TRBJ2-1	TGCAGTGCTAGAGTCCTAGCGGGAGGGAGCTCCTACAATGAGCAGTTCTTC	CSARVLAGGSSYNEQFF
-	TRBV5-1	few	TRBJ2-3	TGCGCCAGCAGCTCGCGATCGACGAAAGATACGCAGTATTTT	CASSSRSTKDTQYF
TRBD1	TRBV5-5	few	TRBJ2-1	TGTGCCAGCATCACCGGGACAGCGAAGAGGAATGAGCAGTTCTTC	CASITGTAKRNEQFF
TRBD1	TRBV7-2	few	TRBJ1-1	TGTGCCAGCAGCCGGACAGGGGGGAAGACTGAAGCTTTCTTT	CASSRTGGKTEAFF
TRBD1	TRBV29-1	many	TRBJ1-5	TGCAGCGTTTCAGGGGGCGTTAGCAATCAGCCCCAGCATTTT	CSVSGGVSNQPQHF
-	TRBV19	-	TRBJ1-3	TGTGCCAGTAGTATCGGGGGCCCCGGAAACACCATATATTTT	CASSIGGPGNTIYF
TRBD1	TRBV7-6	many	TRBJ1-3	TGTGCCAGCAGCTTGGAGCGACAGGGATCAGCAAACACCATATATTTT	CASSLERQGSANTIYF
TRBD2	TRBV12-3/TRBV12-4	-	TRBJ2-2	TGTGCCAGCAGGCTTCTCTTAGCGGGGGCCCCTAGCGGGGAGCTGTTTTTT	CASRLLLAGAPSGELFF
-	TRBV6-1	few	TRBJ1-1	TGTGCCAGCAGACCCCCGTCGGCGGCAAACACTGAAGCTTTCTTT	CASRPPSAANTEAFF
-	TRBV7-8	-	TRBJ1-1	TGTGCCAGCAGCTTAACACAGTCTAACACTGAAGCTTTCTTT	CASSLTQSNTEAFF
TRBD2	TRBV4-3	-	TRBJ2-2	TGCGCCAGCAGCCAACTAGCGGGAGGGCTCTCCGGGGAGCTGTTTTTT	CASSQLAGGLSGELFF
TRBD1	TRBV7-9	few	TRBJ1-5	TGTGCCTGCGCGACAGGGGGCTTGGGTCAGCCCCAGCATTTT	CACATGGLGQPQHF
TRBD2	TRBV30	few	TRBJ2-7	TGTGCCTGGAGAAGGACTAGCGGGGCTTCCTACGAGCAGTACTTC	CAWRRTSGASYEQYF
-	TRBV24-1	few	TRBJ2-1	TGTGCCACCAGTGAACCTACTAGCTCCGGATACAATGAGCAGTTCTTC	CATSEPTSSGYNEQFF